This T cell receptor (beta chain) was sequenced in a study of cytomegalovirus exposure and HLA in healthy donors. A multiplex PCR was run with 60 Vbeta primers and 13 Jbeta primers. Libraries were prepared by immunoSEQ multiplex PCR; TCRdb keeps only in-frame clonotypes and omits some of them. The sample yields approximately 170,000 clones, roughly 71% seen once. V was pared by 6 bases and J by 8 bases, with 17 bases between. CDR1 is SGHTA and CDR2 is FQGNSA in the germline V gene. This CDR3 has 14 residues. Findings of the study overall: Researchers left out some V segments, among them TRBV6-2 and TRBV6-3, as indistinguishable. Overall, around 160 TCR beta chains were annotated as cytomegalovirus-associated.

Comment on this clone: Antigen specificity is unknown.

The specimen was PBMCs. The clonotype originates from a girl aged 5 to 17 in good health and CMV-seronegative. This sequence joins TRBV7-2 and TRBJ2-1; possibly TRBD1 for D (5 bases). The chain's CDR3 is CASSSDQGGYEQFF. The CDR3, as DNA: TGTGCCAGCAGTTCTGACCAGGGTGGGTATGAGCAGTTCTTC.